The TCR beta chain under discussion was sequenced for a study of blood T cell repertoires in COVID-19. Study as a whole: The United States, Italy and Spain were the sources of the acute and convalescent COVID-19 samples. From T cells, B-cell-depleted T cells, or PBMCs came the material, which was cDNA or gDNA.

In the authors' methods: The assay estimated nucleated cells by amplifying reference gene primers. Clones were read by immunoSEQ multiplex PCR, and TCRdb kept only the in-frame ones, dropping some. The DNA gave D and trimming, while V, J and clone size come from that table. Found here are approximately 60,000 clones, roughly three quarters of them singletons; the top ten hold about 50%. V shed 0 bases and J shed 11 bases, with 11 bases lying between them. Germline CDR1 is MNHEY and CDR2 is SMNVEV (reference sequence). The CDR3 is 13 amino acids. Sequenced material: peripheral blood. The rearrangement joins TRBV27 to TRBJ2-1; a possible D gene is TRBD2 (6 bases). This sequence was found in a woman of 80 years or more with acute or convalescent COVID-19. The CDR3 region is CASSLSRGGKQFF. CDR3 DNA: TGTGCCAGCAGTTTATCACGTGGCGGGAAGCAGTTCTTC.